The rows below give T cell receptor beta chains drawn from one sample of a study of sequential checkpoint blockade in melanoma. The table came from immunoSEQ multiplex PCR; TCRdb's copy has only in-frame clones and leaves some out. Seen here are 10,000 or so clones, 73% observed once, and the top ten hold 11% to 15%. The sample was CD8+ T cells sorted from blood (inferred from file names), taken from a patient given nivolumab and ipilimumab in sequence. Receptors originate from a human donor with melanoma. Both conserved end residues are part of each CDR3. D genes are given only for firm matches. Clone size is not always given. Where it is, it says once, few, many or a class for expanded clones.

j_gene: TRBJ2-1; d_gene: TRBD1; abundance: .; v_gene: TRBV7-9; CDR3aa: CASRTGDVSYNEQFF; CDR3nt: TGTGCCAGCAGGACAGGGGATGTTTCCTACAATGAGCAGTTCTTC
j_gene: TRBJ1-2; d_gene: .; abundance: .; v_gene: TRBV6-1; CDR3aa: CATEAGEVDGYTF; CDR3nt: TGTGCCACCGAGGCAGGGGAAGTGGATGGCTACACCTTC
j_gene: TRBJ1-6; d_gene: TRBD1; abundance: .; v_gene: TRBV15; CDR3aa: CATSADRENSPLHF; CDR3nt: TGTGCCACTAGCGCCGACAGGGAGAATTCACCCCTCCACTTT
j_gene: TRBJ1-1; d_gene: TRBD1; abundance: .; v_gene: TRBV7-6; CDR3aa: CASSLTGAEAFF; CDR3nt: TGTGCCAGCAGCCTTACAGGGGCTGAAGCTTTCTTT
j_gene: TRBJ2-1; d_gene: .; abundance: .; v_gene: TRBV15; CDR3aa: CATSATTLGDNEQFF; CDR3nt: TGTGCCACCAGCGCGACTACCCTGGGTGACAATGAGCAGTTCTTC
j_gene: TRBJ2-5; d_gene: TRBD1; abundance: few; v_gene: TRBV4-1; CDR3aa: CASSARGSETQYF; CDR3nt: TGCGCCAGCAGCGCCAGGGGGTCGGAGACCCAGTACTTC
j_gene: TRBJ1-2; d_gene: .; abundance: once; v_gene: TRBV4-1; CDR3aa: CASSQRGGYYGYTF; CDR3nt: TGCGCCAGCAGCCAAAGGGGGGGTTACTATGGCTACACCTTC
j_gene: TRBJ1-1; d_gene: .; abundance: .; v_gene: TRBV27; CDR3aa: CASSEQDLMNTEAFF; CDR3nt: TGTGCCAGCAGTGAACAGGACCTCATGAACACTGAAGCTTTCTTT
j_gene: TRBJ1-3; d_gene: .; abundance: .; v_gene: TRBV6-1; CDR3aa: CASSERSQLSGNTIYF; CDR3nt: TGTGCCAGCAGTGAAAGGAGCCAGCTCTCTGGAAACACCATATATTTT
j_gene: TRBJ2-7; d_gene: .; abundance: .; v_gene: TRBV27; CDR3aa: CATWGVDEQYF; CDR3nt: TGTGCCACTTGGGGGGTGGACGAGCAGTACTTC
j_gene: TRBJ1-1; d_gene: TRBD1; abundance: .; v_gene: TRBV4-1; CDR3aa: CASSHSTGTNTEAFF; CDR3nt: TGCGCCAGCAGCCACTCGACAGGGACTAACACTGAAGCTTTCTTT
j_gene: TRBJ1-5; d_gene: .; abundance: .; v_gene: TRBV18; CDR3aa: CASSPGATVIRDQPQHF; CDR3nt: TGTGCCAGCTCACCAGGGGCGACAGTTATACGGGATCAGCCCCAGCATTTT
j_gene: TRBJ1-1; d_gene: TRBD1; abundance: .; v_gene: TRBV7-8; CDR3aa: CASSQPWGTGYYEAFF; CDR3nt: TGTGCCAGCAGCCAGCCTTGGGGGACAGGATATTATGAAGCTTTCTTT
j_gene: TRBJ2-7; d_gene: TRBD1; abundance: .; v_gene: TRBV6-1; CDR3aa: CASSVGTGPSYEQYF; CDR3nt: TGTGCCAGCAGTGTGGGGACAGGACCTTCCTACGAGCAGTACTTC
j_gene: TRBJ2-7; d_gene: TRBD1; abundance: .; v_gene: TRBV7-9; CDR3aa: CASSLHLDRPYEQYF; CDR3nt: TGTGCCAGCAGCCTACATTTGGACAGGCCCTACGAGCAGTACTTC
j_gene: TRBJ2-1; d_gene: .; abundance: .; v_gene: TRBV6-4; CDR3aa: CASSDSDRTDSNEQFF; CDR3nt: TGTGCCAGCAGTGACTCTGACAGAACGGATTCGAATGAGCAGTTCTTC
j_gene: TRBJ2-3; d_gene: TRBD1; abundance: .; v_gene: TRBV4-1; CDR3aa: CASSPPGTGSSTDTQYF; CDR3nt: TGCGCCAGCAGCCCACCCGGGACAGGGTCTAGCACAGATACGCAGTATTTT
j_gene: TRBJ1-1; d_gene: TRBD1; abundance: .; v_gene: TRBV4-1; CDR3aa: CASSQLGQRTLGYSEAFF; CDR3nt: TGCGCCAGCAGCCAACTGGGACAGCGAACACTAGGATACTCTGAAGCTTTCTTT
j_gene: TRBJ2-5; d_gene: .; abundance: few; v_gene: TRBV21-1; CDR3aa: CASPIDKETQYF; CDR3nt: TGTGCCAGCCCCATAGATAAAGAGACCCAGTACTTC
j_gene: TRBJ2-1; d_gene: TRBD2; abundance: .; v_gene: TRBV29-1; CDR3aa: CSVGLAGADYNEQFF; CDR3nt: TGCAGCGTGGGACTAGCGGGTGCCGACTACAATGAGCAGTTCTTC
j_gene: TRBJ1-1; d_gene: .; abundance: .; v_gene: TRBV27; CDR3aa: CASSSNSGGAFF; CDR3nt: TGTGCCAGCAGTTCGAATTCCGGGGGAGCTTTCTTT
j_gene: TRBJ2-3; d_gene: .; abundance: once; v_gene: TRBV4-1; CDR3aa: CASSQSADTQYF; CDR3nt: TGCGCCAGCAGCCAGTCGGCAGATACGCAGTATTTT
j_gene: TRBJ2-7; d_gene: TRBD1; abundance: .; v_gene: TRBV5-4; CDR3aa: CASSLDRGPSYEQYF; CDR3nt: TGTGCCAGCAGCTTGGATAGGGGGCCCTCCTACGAGCAGTACTTC